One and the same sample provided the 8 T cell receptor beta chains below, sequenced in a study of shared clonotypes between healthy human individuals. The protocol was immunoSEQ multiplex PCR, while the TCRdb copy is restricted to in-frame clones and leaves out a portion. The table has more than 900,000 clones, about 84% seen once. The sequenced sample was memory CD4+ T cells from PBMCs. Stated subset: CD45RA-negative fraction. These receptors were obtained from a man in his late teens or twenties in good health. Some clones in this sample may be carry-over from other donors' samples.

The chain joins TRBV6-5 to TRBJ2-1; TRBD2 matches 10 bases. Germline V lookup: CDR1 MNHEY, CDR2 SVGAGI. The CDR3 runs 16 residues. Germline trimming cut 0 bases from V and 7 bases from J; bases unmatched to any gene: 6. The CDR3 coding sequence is TGTGCCAGCAGTTACTCGACTAGCGGGTCTCGGAATGAGCAGTTCTTC. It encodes CASSYSTSGSRNEQFF.

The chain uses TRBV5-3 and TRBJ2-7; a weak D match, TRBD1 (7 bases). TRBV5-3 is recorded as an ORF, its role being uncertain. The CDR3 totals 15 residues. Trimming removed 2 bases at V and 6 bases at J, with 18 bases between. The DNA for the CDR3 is TGTGCCAGAAGCTTCAGGGGGGCCGGGTTAAGCGAGCAGTACTTC. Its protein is CARSFRGAGLSEQYF.

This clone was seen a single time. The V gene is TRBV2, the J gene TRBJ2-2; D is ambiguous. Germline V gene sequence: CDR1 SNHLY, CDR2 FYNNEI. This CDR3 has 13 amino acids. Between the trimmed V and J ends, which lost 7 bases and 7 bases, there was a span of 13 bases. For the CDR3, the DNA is TGTGCCAGCATTGGAGCTATCAACGGGGAGCTGTTTTTT. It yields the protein CASIGAINGELFF.

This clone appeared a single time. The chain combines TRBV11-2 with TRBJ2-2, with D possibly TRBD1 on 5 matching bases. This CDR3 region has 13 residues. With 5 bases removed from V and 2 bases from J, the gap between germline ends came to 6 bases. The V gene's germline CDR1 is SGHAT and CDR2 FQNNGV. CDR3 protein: CASSRTNTGELFF. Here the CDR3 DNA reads TGTGCCAGCAGCCGGACAAACACCGGGGAGCTGTTTTTT.

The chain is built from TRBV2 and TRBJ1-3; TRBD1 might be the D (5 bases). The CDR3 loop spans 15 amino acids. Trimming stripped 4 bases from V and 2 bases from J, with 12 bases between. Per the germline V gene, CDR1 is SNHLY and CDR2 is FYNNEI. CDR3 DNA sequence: TGTGCCAGCAGTGTACTCAGGGCAGCTGGAAACACCATATATTTT. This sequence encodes CASSVLRAAGNTIYF.

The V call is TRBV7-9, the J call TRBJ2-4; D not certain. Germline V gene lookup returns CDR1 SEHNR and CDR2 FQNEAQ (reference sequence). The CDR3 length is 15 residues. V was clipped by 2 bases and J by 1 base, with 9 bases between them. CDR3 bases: TGTGCCAGCAGCTTAACCACTACGGCCAAAAACATTCAGTACTTC. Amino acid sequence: CASSLTTTAKNIQYF.

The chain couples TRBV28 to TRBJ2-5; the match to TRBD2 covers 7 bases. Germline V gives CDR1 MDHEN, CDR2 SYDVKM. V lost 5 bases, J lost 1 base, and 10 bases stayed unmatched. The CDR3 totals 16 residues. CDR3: CASSQPGLAAQETQYF. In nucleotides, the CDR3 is TGTGCCAGCAGTCAGCCGGGCCTAGCGGCCCAAGAGACCCAGTACTTC.

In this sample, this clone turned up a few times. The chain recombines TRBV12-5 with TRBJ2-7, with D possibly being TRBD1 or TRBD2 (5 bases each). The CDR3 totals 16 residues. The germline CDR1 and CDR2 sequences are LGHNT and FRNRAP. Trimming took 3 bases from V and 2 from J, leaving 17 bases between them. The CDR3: CASGFPGALRPYEQYF. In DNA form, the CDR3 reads TGTGCTAGTGGTTTCCCCGGGGCCCTGAGGCCCTACGAGCAGTACTTC.